This record concerns one T cell receptor (beta chain) sequence. Its antigen is still unknown. The data stem from a study of cytomegalovirus exposure and HLA in healthy donors. Study-wide points: With later analysis, a missense DCLRE1C variant became linked to TCR beta V- and J-gene trimming. An analysis done earlier found most TCR beta V segments productive about 87% or about 30% of the time. The only immune exposure information that was available was CMV serostatus.

Amplification used 60 Vbeta primers and 13 Jbeta primers. Produced via immunoSEQ multiplex PCR; TCRdb's table is partial and in-frame only. The repertoire has about 150,000 clones, roughly 70% of them found once; the top ten carry under 11%. Losses at the gene ends were 3 bases for V and 10 bases for J; bases not matched to a gene: 22. Looked up from germline, CDR1 is MNHEY and CDR2 is SMNVEV (reference sequence). The CDR3 is made up of 19 amino acids. This chain joins TRBV27 and TRBJ2-3; 10 bases align to TRBD2. The sequencing input was PBMCs. The clonotype comes from a man under 40 in good health and CMV-seropositive. The CDR3 DNA reads as TGTGCCAGCAGTTTCTGGTTAGCGGGAGGTCTAGAGGCGGGGGGGGCGCAGTATTTT. Its protein is CASSFWLAGGLEAGGAQYF.